This note documents a single TCR beta chain sequence. Trimming at V came to 7 bases and at J to 2 bases, leaving 8 bases not matched to a gene. Germline V lookup: CDR1 LNHDA, CDR2 SQIVND (reference sequence). The CDR3 covers 15 residues. The table came from immunoSEQ multiplex PCR; TCRdb's copy has only in-frame clones and leaves some out. The sample has around 31,000 clones; about 90% are singletons. The data stem from a study of PD-1 blockade in classical Hodgkin lymphoma. Indicated time point: newly diagnosed, previously untreated cHL patient sample. Researchers report purifying CD4+ T cells from thawed PBMCs by magnetic negative selection.

This chain uses TRBV19 with TRBJ2-3; 8 nucleotides line up with TRBD2. Sequencing used CD4+ T cells from blood. This receptor was taken from a human donor with classical Hodgkin lymphoma. CDR3 DNA sequence: TGTGCCAGTACGCGGACTAGCCGGAACACAGATACGCAGTATTTT. The encoded protein is CASTRTSRNTDTQYF.